This TCR beta chain was recorded in a study of blood T cell repertoires in COVID-19. Study background: Some COVID-19 samples were acute and others convalescent; all came from the United States, Italy and Spain.

Germline V gene data show CDR1 as SGHAT and CDR2 as FQNNGV. The V end was cut by 5 bases, the J end by 2 bases, with 15 bases between. This CDR3 contains 15 residues. Authors' processing steps: From reference gene primer amplification, estimates of nucleated cell counts were derived. The protocol was immunoSEQ multiplex PCR, while the TCRdb copy is restricted to in-frame clones and leaves out a portion. D and trimming were read from the DNA, whereas the V and J calls and clone size are those reported in that table. This sample has 70,000 or so clones; around 87% occur once, and the top ten carry 29%.

The chain recombines TRBV11-2 with TRBJ2-5, with D hard to call. The material sequenced was peripheral blood. This receptor was obtained from a woman older than 75 with active or convalescent COVID-19. The CDR3 loop reads CASSTSGTVQETQYF. The CDR3 DNA follows: TGTGCCAGCAGCACCTCAGGAACAGTTCAAGAGACCCAGTACTTC.